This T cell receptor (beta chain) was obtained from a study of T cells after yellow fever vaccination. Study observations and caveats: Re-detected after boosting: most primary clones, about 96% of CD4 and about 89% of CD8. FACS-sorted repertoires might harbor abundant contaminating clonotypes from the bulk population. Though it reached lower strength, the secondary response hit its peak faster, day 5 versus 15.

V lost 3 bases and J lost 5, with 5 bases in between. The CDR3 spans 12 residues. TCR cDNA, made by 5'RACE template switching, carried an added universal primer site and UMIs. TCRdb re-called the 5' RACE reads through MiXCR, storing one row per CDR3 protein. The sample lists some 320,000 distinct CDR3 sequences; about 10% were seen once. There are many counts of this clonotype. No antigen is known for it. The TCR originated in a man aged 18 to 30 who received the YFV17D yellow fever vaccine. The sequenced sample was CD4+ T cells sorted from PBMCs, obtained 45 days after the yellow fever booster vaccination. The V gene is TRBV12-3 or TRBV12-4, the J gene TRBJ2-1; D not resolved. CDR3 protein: CASSFEDNEQFF. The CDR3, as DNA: TGTGCCAGCAGTTTTGAGGACAATGAGCAGTTCTTC.